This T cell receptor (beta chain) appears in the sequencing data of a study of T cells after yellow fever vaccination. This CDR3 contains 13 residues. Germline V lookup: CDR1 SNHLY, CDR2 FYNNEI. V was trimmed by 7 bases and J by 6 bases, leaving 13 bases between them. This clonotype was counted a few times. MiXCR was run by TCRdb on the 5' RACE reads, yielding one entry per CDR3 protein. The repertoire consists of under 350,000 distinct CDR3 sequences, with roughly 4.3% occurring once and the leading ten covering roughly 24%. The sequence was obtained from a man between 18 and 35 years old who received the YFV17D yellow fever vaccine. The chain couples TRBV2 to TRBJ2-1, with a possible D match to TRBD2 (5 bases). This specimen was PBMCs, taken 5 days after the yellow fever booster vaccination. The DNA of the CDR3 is TGTGCCAGCAACCCTAGCTACGGCAATGAGCAGTTCTTC. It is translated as CASNPSYGNEQFF. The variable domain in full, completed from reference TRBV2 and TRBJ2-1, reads EPEVTQTPSHQVTQMGQEVILRCVPISNHLYFYWYRQILGQKVEFLVSFYNNEISEKSEIFDDQFSVERPDGSNFTLKIRSTKLEDSAMYFCASNPSYGNEQFFGPGTRLTVL.